These 14 T cell receptor beta chains were all obtained from the same sample, sequenced in a study of T cell responses to AZD1222 COVID-19 vaccine. TCRdb keeps only in-frame clones here, not all; method: immunoSEQ multiplex PCR. The table has some 81,000 clones, approximately 85% seen once. The specimen was peripheral blood, collected 28 days after the second AZD1222 dose. The receptors here all came from an adult who received the AZD1222 COVID-19 vaccine.

This chain uses TRBV30 with TRBJ2-7; 9 bases agree with TRBD1. Germline CDR1 GTSNPN, CDR2 SVGIG (reference sequence). The V and J ends lost 2 bases and 6 bases, in that order; junction bases with no gene match: 5. The CDR3 contains 13 residues. The CDR3 DNA sequence: TGTGCCTGGAGTCCCGGGACAGGGTCCGAGCAGTACTTC. Translation: CAWSPGTGSEQYF.

The rearrangement uses TRBV5-4 and TRBJ2-7, with TRBD2 as a possible D gene (6 bases). This CDR3 is built from 14 residues. Trimming left V 0 bases short and J 6 bases short, with 13 bases between. Germline loops: CDR1 SGHNT, CDR2 YYREEE (reference sequence). CDR3 sequence: CASSLVGGVGEQYF. CDR3 coding DNA: TGTGCCAGCAGCTTGGTGGGCGGGGTGGGCGAGCAGTACTTC.

The chain combines TRBV6-5 with TRBJ1-6; D may be TRBD1 (5 bases). Trimming removed 4 bases from V and 13 bases from J, with 20 bases in between. The CDR3 length is 15 residues. Germline V gene sequence: CDR1 MNHEY, CDR2 SVGAGI. The CDR3 nucleotides read TGTGCCAGCAGTTTAATCGAGTCAGGGAATCCCCCCCTCCACTTT. Protein product: CASSLIESGNPPLHF.

This chain uses TRBV7-2 with TRBJ2-6; D unresolved. The CDR3 is 15 amino acids. The germline V gene encodes CDR1 SGHTA and CDR2 FQGNSA. V dropped 2 bases and J dropped 0 bases, with 5 bases sitting between them. In nucleotides, the CDR3 is TGTGCCAGCAGCTTACGGTTCTCTGGGGCCAACGTCCTGACTTTC. It codes for CASSLRFSGANVLTF.

In nucleotides, the CDR3 is TGTGCCAGTAGCGCCAGCCGGACTGGAAACACCATATATTTT. Translating gives CASSASRTGNTIYF. The rearrangement joins TRBV19 to TRBJ1-3; no clear D gene. CDR1 and CDR2 (germline): LNHDA, SQIVND (reference sequence). The CDR3 is 14 amino acids. Trimming took 6 bases from V and 2 from J, leaving 11 bases between them.

This chain uses TRBV24-1 with TRBJ2-5, with 16 positions matching TRBD2. CDR1 KGHDR and CDR2 SFDVKD come from the germline V gene. Trimming removed 3 bases from V and 5 bases from J; junction bases left unmatched: 11. The CDR3 is 19 residues long. CDR3 DNA: TGTGCCACCAGTGATCCGGGACTAGCGGGAGGGCCCTCAGGGGAGACCCAGTACTTC. Translation gives CATSDPGLAGGPSGETQYF.

The rearrangement uses TRBV5-1 and TRBJ1-2, with a weak D call TRBD1 (6 bases). V gave up 4 bases and J gave up 5 bases, with 21 bases separating them. From germline, CDR1 is SGHRS and CDR2 YFSETQ. This CDR3 comprises 16 residues. The CDR3 region has the DNA TGCGCCAGCAGCAAGAGAAGGACAGCCCGAGGATATGGCTACACCTTC. Protein product: CASSKRRTARGYGYTF.

The J gene is TRBJ1-4, the V gene TRBV28; the match to TRBD1 covers 7 bases. From germline, CDR1 is MDHEN and CDR2 SYDVKM. CDR3 length equals 14 residues. Trimming removed 6 bases from V and 2 bases from J; junction bases left unmatched: 3. CDR3 amino acids: CASSRGGTNEKLFF. CDR3 DNA: TGTGCCAGCAGCAGGGGGGGGACTAATGAAAAACTGTTTTTT.

The CDR3 nucleotides are TGTGCCAGCAGCCCTGGGACAGGGCCTGGCTACACCTTC. This translates into CASSPGTGPGYTF. The chain uses TRBV12-3 or TRBV12-4 and TRBJ1-2; TRBD1 aligns across 9 bases. The CDR3 spans 13 residues. Trimming at V came to 6 bases and at J to 7 bases, leaving 6 bases not matched to a gene.

This clone was counted between two and nine times. V usage is TRBV5-1 and J usage is TRBJ2-7, with D possibly called TRBD1 or TRBD2 (6 bases each). CDR1 is SGHRS, CDR2 YFSETQ, per germline. The CDR3 loop spans 12 amino acids. Trimming removed 7 bases at V and 6 bases at J, with 14 bases between. The CDR3 protein is CASGAGEVEQYF. The CDR3 nucleotides read TGCGCCAGCGGGGCAGGGGAGGTCGAGCAGTACTTC.

The rearrangement links TRBV18 to TRBJ1-5; a possible D gene is TRBD1 (6 bases). This CDR3 region has 13 residues. Germline V lookup: CDR1 KGHSH, CDR2 LQKENI. Trimming left V 5 bases short and J 4 bases short, with 9 bases between. The chain's CDR3 is CASSDGTNQPQHF. The CDR3 DNA follows: TGTGCCAGCTCAGACGGGACAAATCAGCCCCAGCATTTT.

The chain joins TRBV7-9 to TRBJ2-1; D tentatively reads TRBD1 or TRBD2 (5 bases each). CDR1 is SEHNR and CDR2 is FQNEAQ in the germline V gene (reference sequence). The CDR3 extends over 11 amino acids. V was pared by 5 bases and J by 9 bases, with 8 bases between. The CDR3 loop reads CASSPGTEQFF. CDR3 DNA: TGTGCCAGCAGCCCTGGGACTGAGCAGTTCTTC. Full variable domain (missing parts from reference TRBV7-9 and TRBJ2-1): DTGVSQNPRHKITKRGQNVTFRCDPISEHNRLYWYRQTLGQGPEFLTYFQNEAQLEKSRLLSDRFSAERPKGSFSTLEIQRTEQGDSAMYLCASSPGTEQFFGPGTRLTVL.

This clone was seen a single time. The V and J genes are TRBV3-1 (or the pseudogene TRBV3-2) and TRBJ2-3, with 7 bases identical to TRBD2. There are 16 residues in the CDR3. CDR1 is LGHDT, CDR2 YNNKEL, per germline (reference sequence). V lost 0 bases to trimming and J lost 4 bases; unmatched junction nucleotides: 7. CDR3 bases: TGTGCCAGCAGCCAAGAAGGCGGGGGTCGGGCAGATACGCAGTATTTT. This codes for CASSQEGGGRADTQYF.

The chain joins TRBV4-1 to TRBJ2-7, with TRBD2 matching 13 bases. In germline, CDR1 is MGHRA, CDR2 YSYEKL. J was trimmed by 4 bases and V by 1 base; bases with no gene match: 7. CDR3 length: 17 amino acids. The CDR3 region has the DNA TGCGCCAGCAGCCAAGTTATTGGACTAGCGGGGGATTACGAGCAGTACTTC. Translated, it gives CASSQVIGLAGDYEQYF.